A single sample gave rise to the 19 T cell receptor beta chains below, sequenced in a study of T cell responses to AZD1222 COVID-19 vaccine (dated by TCRdb to the early 2020s). Explained via the paper, the time point label denotes: baseline before first vaccination. Interpreted using the paper, the treatment or condition label stands for: meningococcal conjugate vaccine given as trial control. Receptor amplification or capture employed the immunoSEQ multiplex PCR assay. TCRdb obtained this table from immuneACCESS and retained in-frame rearrangements with V and J assigned. These tables miss some clones; where compared with another copy, unresolved V genes account for less than half of the shortfall, and the remainder is unexplained. The sample table lists 95,000 or so clones, around nine tenths of them with a count of one. Together, the top ten hold 2.8% of the sample. Material: peripheral blood, obtained on day 0 of MenACWY control vaccination. These receptors all come from an adult in good health.

This chain links TRBV3-1 (or the pseudogene TRBV3-2) with TRBJ1-5, with TRBD1 identical over 9 bases. CDR1 and CDR2 (germline): LGHDT, YNNKEL (reference sequence). The CDR3 covers 16 residues. J lost 1 base, V lost 3 bases, and 4 bases had no gene match. CDR3 bases: TGTGCCAGCAGCCAGGCCGGGACAGGGAGCAATCAGCCCCAGCATTTT. Residues: CASSQAGTGSNQPQHF.

The V and J genes are TRBV7-2 and TRBJ2-7, with 15 positions matching TRBD2. Germline V gene sequence: CDR1 SGHTA, CDR2 FQGNSA. Trimming removed 5 bases from V and 3 bases from J; junction bases left unmatched: 5. This CDR3 region has 16 residues. The CDR3: CASSPGLAGGGYEQYF. For the CDR3, the DNA is TGTGCCAGCAGCCCGGGACTAGCGGGGGGTGGCTACGAGCAGTACTTC.

J is TRBJ2-2 and V is TRBV24-1; no clear D gene. CDR1 and CDR2 (germline): KGHDR, SFDVKD. The CDR3 sequence is 15 residues long. Deletions cut 6 bases from V and 0 bases from J, with 10 bases between. CDR3: CATSLMHPNTGELFF. CDR3 DNA sequence: TGTGCCACCAGTCTTATGCATCCGAACACCGGGGAGCTGTTTTTT.

The V and J genes are TRBV7-3 and TRBJ1-1; no clear D gene. Trimming removed 5 bases at V and 1 base at J, with 11 bases between. The CDR3 loop spans 14 amino acids. CDR1 is SGHTA and CDR2 is FQGTGA in the germline V gene. In DNA form, the CDR3 reads TGTGCCAGCAGCCCTGGCGGCTGGAACACTGAAGCTTTCTTT. It yields the protein CASSPGGWNTEAFF.

The count of this clone is one. The gene calls are TRBV5-1 and TRBJ2-5; no reliable D call. The CDR3 spans 14 residues. With 2 bases removed from V and 1 base from J, the gap between germline ends came to 9 bases. Germline assignment: CDR1 SGHRS and CDR2 YFSETQ. CDR3 DNA sequence: TGCGCCAGCAGCTTAGGGCAGAGCCAAGAGACCCAGTACTTC. It codes for CASSLGQSQETQYF.

The rearrangement joins TRBV18 to TRBJ2-2, with D perhaps TRBD1 (5 bases). Germline lookup yields CDR1 KGHSH and CDR2 LQKENI. There are 16 residues in the CDR3. Trimming took 2 bases from V and 7 from J, leaving 17 bases between them. The CDR3 reads CASSPKAGSVFGELFF. The CDR3 DNA follows: TGTGCCAGCTCACCAAAGGCAGGGTCTGTTTTCGGGGAGCTGTTTTTT.

The chain is built from TRBV5-8 and TRBJ2-2; TRBD1 or TRBD2 may be the D gene (5 bases each). Trimming took off 3 bases at V and 0 bases at J, with 21 bases between the two ends. CDR3 length: 19 amino acids. The germline V gene encodes CDR1 SGHTS and CDR2 YDEGEE. CDR3 DNA: TGTGCCAGCAGCTCCTTCCGGGACCGATCCAGCGCGAACACCGGGGAGCTGTTTTTT. Translation: CASSSFRDRSSANTGELFF.

The J gene is TRBJ1-2, the V gene TRBV18; 7 nucleotides agree with TRBD1. Germline values: CDR1 KGHSH, CDR2 LQKENI. With 5 bases clipped from V and 1 base from J, the junction kept 7 bases outside the gene matches. This CDR3 has 15 residues. CDR3 sequence reads: CASSAPGQFNYGYTF. In DNA form, the CDR3 reads TGTGCCAGCTCAGCTCCGGGACAGTTTAACTATGGCTACACCTTC. Complete variable domain (other parts from reference TRBV18 and TRBJ1-2): NAGVMQNPRHLVRRRGQEARLRCSPMKGHSHVYWYRQLPEEGLKFMVYLQKENIIDESGMPKERFSAEFPKEGPSILRIQQVVRGDSAAYFCASSAPGQFNYGYTFGSGTRLTVV.

The chain uses TRBV6-2 or TRBV6-3 and TRBJ1-2, with D unclear. V lost 6 bases to trimming and J lost 5 bases, with 19 bases between them. The CDR3 length is 15 residues. Germline V lookup: CDR1 MNHEY, CDR2 SVGEGT. CDR3 bases: TGTGCCAGCAGCCACGACATAGGGAGAGGGTATGGCTACACCTTC. Protein sequence: CASSHDIGRGYGYTF.

The chain uses TRBV5-1 and TRBJ2-5; TRBD2 aligns across 12 bases. Looked up from germline, CDR1 is SGHRS and CDR2 is YFSETQ. The J segment lost 0 bases and the V segment lost 0 bases, leaving 3 bases of the junction unmatched. The CDR3 sequence is 17 residues long. CDR3 sequence: CASSLGGLAGHQETQYF. DNA of the CDR3: TGCGCCAGCAGCTTGGGCGGACTAGCGGGGCACCAAGAGACCCAGTACTTC.

The gene calls are TRBV19 and TRBJ1-5, with D perhaps matching TRBD1 (6 bases). The CDR3 runs to 16 residues. CDR1 is LNHDA and CDR2 is SQIVND in the germline V gene (reference sequence). Trimming removed 7 bases at V and 4 bases at J, with 20 bases between. The CDR3 DNA reads TGTGCCAGTACTGCGGAGGGCCGGGGGCCGAATCAGCCCCAGCATTTT. Protein sequence: CASTAEGRGPNQPQHF.

The rearrangement joins TRBV7-9 to TRBJ1-4; 7 bases match TRBD1. Trimming removed 4 bases from V and 6 bases from J; junction bases left unmatched: 8. Germline CDR1 is SEHNR and CDR2 is FQNEAQ (reference sequence). CDR3 length equals 15 residues. The CDR3 region is CASSSSLTGHEKLFF. The DNA of the CDR3 is TGTGCCAGCAGCTCCTCTTTGACAGGGCATGAAAAACTGTTTTTT.

The chain has TRBV18 and TRBJ1-3; the match to TRBD1 covers 8 bases. V lost 1 base, J lost 2 bases, and 4 bases stayed unmatched. The CDR3 is 16 amino acids. CDR1 KGHSH and CDR2 LQKENI come from the germline V gene. CDR3: CASSPLQGATGNTIYF. DNA of the CDR3: TGTGCCAGCTCACCACTCCAGGGGGCTACTGGAAACACCATATATTTT.

The chain combines TRBV5-1 with TRBJ1-2, with 7 positions matching TRBD1. The CDR3 totals 15 residues. Germline loops: CDR1 SGHRS, CDR2 YFSETQ. Losses at the gene ends were 4 bases for V and 4 bases for J; bases not matched to a gene: 10. CDR3: CASSRDSPGGYGYTF. The CDR3 DNA sequence: TGCGCCAGCAGCAGGGACAGTCCCGGGGGCTATGGCTACACCTTC.

This chain joins TRBV19 and TRBJ2-3; perhaps TRBD2 as D (6 bases). Trimming shortened V by 5 bases and J by 2 bases, and 14 bases separated the two germline ends. The germline CDR1 and CDR2 sequences are LNHDA and SQIVND (reference sequence). This CDR3 comprises 15 residues. CDR3 bases: TGTGCCAGTAGTTCCGCACCGGGAGCCACAGATACGCAGTATTTT. Protein sequence: CASSSAPGATDTQYF.

The V call is TRBV3-1 (or the pseudogene TRBV3-2), the J call TRBJ1-2; D possibly corresponds to TRBD1 (6 bases). Germline CDR1 and CDR2: LGHDT and YNNKEL (reference sequence). The V gene lost 5 bases and the J gene lost 5 bases, with 15 bases spanning the gap. The CDR3 totals 14 residues. In DNA form, the CDR3 reads TGTGCCAGCAGCTCTAGGGGGTCTAGGTATGGCTACACCTTC. Translated, it gives CASSSRGSRYGYTF.

In this sample, this clone turned up a few times. The J gene is TRBJ2-7, the V gene TRBV3-1 (or the pseudogene TRBV3-2); TRBD1 matches 8 bases. J was trimmed by 2 bases and V by 1 base; bases with no gene match: 4. The germline V gene encodes CDR1 LGHDT and CDR2 YNNKEL (reference sequence). This CDR3 is 15 amino acids long. In nucleotides, the CDR3 is TGTGCCAGCAGCCAAGCCGGGACAGGAGCCTACGAGCAGTACTTC. Translated, it gives CASSQAGTGAYEQYF.

The chain joins TRBV12-3 or TRBV12-4 to TRBJ1-2; D call uncertain. The CDR3 is 13 amino acids. V was trimmed by 6 bases and J by 3 bases, leaving 11 bases between them. CDR3 coding DNA: TGTGCCAGCAGAGACGGATCATACTATGGCTACACCTTC. It codes for CASRDGSYYGYTF.

J is TRBJ2-2 and V is TRBV4-3; D may match TRBD1 or TRBD2 (5 bases each). The CDR3 spans 14 residues. The V gene's germline CDR1 is LGHNA and CDR2 YSLEER. V was shortened by 4 bases and J by 2 bases, with 8 bases between the two germline ends. The DNA for the CDR3 is TGCGCCAGCAGCCGGGACCCAAACACCGGGGAGCTGTTTTTT. This gives the protein CASSRDPNTGELFF.